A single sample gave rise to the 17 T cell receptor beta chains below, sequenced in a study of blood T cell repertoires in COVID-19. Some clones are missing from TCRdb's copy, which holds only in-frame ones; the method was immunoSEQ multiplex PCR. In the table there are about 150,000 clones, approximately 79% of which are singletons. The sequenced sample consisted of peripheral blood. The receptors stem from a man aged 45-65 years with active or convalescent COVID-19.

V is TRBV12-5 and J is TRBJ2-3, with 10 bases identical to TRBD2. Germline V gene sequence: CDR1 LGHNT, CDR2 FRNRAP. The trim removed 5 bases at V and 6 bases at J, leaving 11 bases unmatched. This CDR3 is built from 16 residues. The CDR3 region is CASGPWGTSVRDTQYF. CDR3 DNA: TGTGCTAGTGGTCCCTGGGGGACTAGCGTCCGGGATACGCAGTATTTT.

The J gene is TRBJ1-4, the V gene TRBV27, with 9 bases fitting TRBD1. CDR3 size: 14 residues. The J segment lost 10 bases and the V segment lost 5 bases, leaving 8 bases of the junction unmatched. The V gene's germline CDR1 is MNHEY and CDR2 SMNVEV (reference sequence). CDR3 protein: CASSADRGRGKLFF. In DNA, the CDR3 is TGTGCCAGCAGTGCGGACAGGGGCCGGGGAAAACTGTTTTTT.

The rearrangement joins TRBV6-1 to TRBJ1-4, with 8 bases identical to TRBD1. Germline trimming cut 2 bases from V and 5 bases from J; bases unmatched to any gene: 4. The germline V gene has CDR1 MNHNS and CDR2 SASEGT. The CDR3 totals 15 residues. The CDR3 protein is CASSESDRVNEKLFF. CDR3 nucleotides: TGTGCCAGCAGTGAATCGGACAGGGTGAATGAAAAACTGTTTTTT.

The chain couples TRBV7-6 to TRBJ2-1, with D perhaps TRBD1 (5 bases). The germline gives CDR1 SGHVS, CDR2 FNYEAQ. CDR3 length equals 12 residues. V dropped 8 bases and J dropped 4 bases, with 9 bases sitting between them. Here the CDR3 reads CASFQGYNEQFF. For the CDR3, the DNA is TGTGCCAGCTTCCAGGGTTACAATGAGCAGTTCTTC.

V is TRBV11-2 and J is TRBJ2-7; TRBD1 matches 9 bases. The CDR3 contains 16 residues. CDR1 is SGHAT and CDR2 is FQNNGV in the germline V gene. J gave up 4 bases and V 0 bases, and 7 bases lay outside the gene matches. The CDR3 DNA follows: TGTGCCAGCAGCTTAGATCGGAAACAGGGGGCGTACGAGCAGTACTTC. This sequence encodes CASSLDRKQGAYEQYF.

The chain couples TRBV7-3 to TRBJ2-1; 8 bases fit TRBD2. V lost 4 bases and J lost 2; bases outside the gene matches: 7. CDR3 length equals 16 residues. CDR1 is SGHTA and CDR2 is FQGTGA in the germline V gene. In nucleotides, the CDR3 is TGTGCCAGCAGCTCCATTAGCGGGGCTACCTACAATGAGCAGTTCTTC. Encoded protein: CASSSISGATYNEQFF.

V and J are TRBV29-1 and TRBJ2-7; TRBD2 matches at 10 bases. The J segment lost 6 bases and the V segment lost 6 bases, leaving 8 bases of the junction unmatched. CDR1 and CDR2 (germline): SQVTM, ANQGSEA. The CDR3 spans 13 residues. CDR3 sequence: CSVLIAGGSEQYF. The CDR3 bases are TGCAGCGTCTTAATAGCGGGAGGCTCCGAGCAGTACTTC.

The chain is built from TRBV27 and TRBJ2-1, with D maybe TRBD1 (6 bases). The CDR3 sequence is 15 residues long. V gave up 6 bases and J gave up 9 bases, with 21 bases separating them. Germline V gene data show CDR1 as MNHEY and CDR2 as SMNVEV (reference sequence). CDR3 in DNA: TGTGCCAGCAGCTCACAGGGCCTCAGGTACGGTGAGCAGTTCTTC. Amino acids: CASSSQGLRYGEQFF.

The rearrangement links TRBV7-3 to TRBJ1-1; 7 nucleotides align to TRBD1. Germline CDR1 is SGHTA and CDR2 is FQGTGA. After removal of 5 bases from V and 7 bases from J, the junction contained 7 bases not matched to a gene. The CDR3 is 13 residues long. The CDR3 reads CASSPRTGLEAFF. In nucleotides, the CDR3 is TGTGCCAGCAGCCCAAGGACAGGACTTGAAGCTTTCTTT.

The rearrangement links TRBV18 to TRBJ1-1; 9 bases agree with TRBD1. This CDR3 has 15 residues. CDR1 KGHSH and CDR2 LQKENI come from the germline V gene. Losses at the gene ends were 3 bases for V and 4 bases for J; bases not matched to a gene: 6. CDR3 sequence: CASSPLRDRATEAFF. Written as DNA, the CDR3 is TGTGCCAGCTCACCTCTCCGGGACAGGGCCACTGAAGCTTTCTTT. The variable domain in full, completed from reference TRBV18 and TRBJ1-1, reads NAGVMQNPRHLVRRRGQEARLRCSPMKGHSHVYWYRQLPEEGLKFMVYLQKENIIDESGMPKERFSAEFPKEGPSILRIQQVVRGDSAAYFCASSPLRDRATEAFFGQGTRLTVV.

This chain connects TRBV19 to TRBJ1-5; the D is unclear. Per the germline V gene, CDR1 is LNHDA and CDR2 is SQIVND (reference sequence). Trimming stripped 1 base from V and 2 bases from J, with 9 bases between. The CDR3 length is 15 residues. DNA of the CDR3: TGTGCCAGTAGTATAGCCCCTCCGGGCAATCAGCCCCAGCATTTT. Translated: CASSIAPPGNQPQHF.

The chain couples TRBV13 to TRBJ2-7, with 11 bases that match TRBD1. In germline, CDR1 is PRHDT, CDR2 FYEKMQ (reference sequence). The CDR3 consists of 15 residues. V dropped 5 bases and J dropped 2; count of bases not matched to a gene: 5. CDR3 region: CASSPGTGGPYEQYF. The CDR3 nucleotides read TGTGCCAGCAGCCCTGGGACAGGGGGGCCCTACGAGCAGTACTTC.

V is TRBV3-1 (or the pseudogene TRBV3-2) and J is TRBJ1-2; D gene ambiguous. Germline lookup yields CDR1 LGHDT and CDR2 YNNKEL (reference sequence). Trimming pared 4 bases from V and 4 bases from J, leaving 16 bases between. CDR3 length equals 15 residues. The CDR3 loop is CASSPGSVFPYGYTF. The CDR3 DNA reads TGTGCCAGCAGCCCCGGCAGCGTTTTCCCCTATGGCTACACCTTC.

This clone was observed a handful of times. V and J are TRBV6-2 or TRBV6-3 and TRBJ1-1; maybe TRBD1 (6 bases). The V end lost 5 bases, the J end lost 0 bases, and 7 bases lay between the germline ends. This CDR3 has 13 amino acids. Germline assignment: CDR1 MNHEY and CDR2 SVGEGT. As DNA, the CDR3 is TGTGCCAGCAGTCGACAGGTGAACACTGAAGCTTTCTTT. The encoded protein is CASSRQVNTEAFF.

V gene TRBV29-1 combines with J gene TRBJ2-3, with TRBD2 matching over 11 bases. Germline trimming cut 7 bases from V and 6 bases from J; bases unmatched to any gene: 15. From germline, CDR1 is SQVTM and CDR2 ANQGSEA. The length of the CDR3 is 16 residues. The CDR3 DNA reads TGCAGCGCTTGGGAGCCGGGGACTAGCGGAGGGGATACGCAGTATTTT. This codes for CSAWEPGTSGGDTQYF.

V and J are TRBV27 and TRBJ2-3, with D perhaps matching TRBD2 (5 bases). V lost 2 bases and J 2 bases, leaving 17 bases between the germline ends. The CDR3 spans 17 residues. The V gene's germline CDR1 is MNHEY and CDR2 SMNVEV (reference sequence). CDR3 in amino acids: CASSLVRARGITDTQYF. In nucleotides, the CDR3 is TGTGCCAGCAGTTTAGTGCGAGCGCGAGGGATCACAGATACGCAGTATTTT.

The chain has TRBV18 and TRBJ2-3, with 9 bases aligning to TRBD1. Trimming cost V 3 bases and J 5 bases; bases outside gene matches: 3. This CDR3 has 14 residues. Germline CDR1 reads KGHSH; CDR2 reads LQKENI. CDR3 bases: TGTGCCAGCTCACCGGGACAGGGAAGAGATACGCAGTATTTT. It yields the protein CASSPGQGRDTQYF.